Listed below are T cell receptor beta chains from one sample, sequenced in a study of early stage breast cancer tumors. The protocol was immunoSEQ multiplex PCR, while the TCRdb copy is restricted to in-frame clones and leaves out a portion. The table includes about 24,000 clones, roughly 64% detected once. Sequencing was performed on breast tumor tissue. Receptors were obtained from a person between 55 and 69 years old with breast cancer. Both conserved end residues are part of each CDR3. The order of the fields is J gene, D gene, clone size, V gene, CDR3 protein, CDR3 DNA. D genes are given only for firm matches. Only some rows state a clone size, as once, few, many or a class for expanded clones.

TRBJ2-4	NA	NA	TRBV5-4	CASSSGGSGRNIQYF	TGTGCCAGCAGCTCCGGCGGTAGCGGCAGAAACATTCAGTACTTC
TRBJ1-4	NA	few	TRBV27	CASSPWVGEEKLFF	TGTGCCAGCAGCCCGTGGGTTGGGGAGGAAAAACTGTTTTTT
TRBJ2-1	NA	NA	TRBV5-5	CASSSNSYNEQFF	TGTGCCAGCAGCTCAAACTCCTACAATGAGCAGTTCTTC
TRBJ1-1	NA	NA	TRBV11-2	CASSLGADMNTEAFF	TGTGCCAGCAGCTTAGGTGCAGACATGAACACTGAAGCTTTCTTT
TRBJ1-1	NA	NA	TRBV5-1	CASSHLGGGNTEAFF	TGCGCCAGCAGCCACCTGGGGGGAGGGAACACTGAAGCTTTCTTT
TRBJ1-2	NA	NA	TRBV6-5	CASRSRAGRDGYTF	TGTGCCAGCAGATCCCGCGCAGGGCGTGATGGCTACACCTTC
TRBJ2-7	NA	NA	TRBV28	CASSLASVHRQYF	TGTGCCAGCAGTTTAGCTAGCGTCCACCGGCAGTACTTC
TRBJ1-2	NA	NA	TRBV5-6	CASSLDRVIYGYTF	TGTGCCAGCAGCTTGGACAGGGTTATCTATGGCTACACCTTC
TRBJ2-7	TRBD1	NA	TRBV6-1	CASSSRDRGSYEQYF	TGTGCCAGCAGCTCCCGGGACAGGGGTTCCTACGAGCAGTACTTC
TRBJ1-4	NA	NA	TRBV6-1	CASLTRLQEGEKLFF	TGTGCCAGCCTTACCCGGCTCCAGGAGGGTGAAAAACTGTTTTTT
TRBJ2-1	TRBD1	few	TRBV29-1	CSVVVGGGEQFF	TGCAGCGTTGTGGTAGGGGGCGGTGAGCAGTTCTTC
TRBJ2-3	NA	NA	TRBV5-6	CASSITSRADTQYF	TGTGCCAGCAGCATTACTAGCAGGGCAGATACGCAGTATTTT
TRBJ2-7	NA	NA	TRBV7-2	CASSLDTRGREQYF	TGTGCCAGCAGCTTGGACACCAGGGGCCGCGAGCAGTACTTC
TRBJ2-7	NA	NA	TRBV28	CASRPGTVTYEQYF	TGTGCCAGCAGGCCCGGGACTGTCACCTACGAGCAGTACTTC
TRBJ2-3	NA	NA	TRBV29-1	CSGIDRPVTDTQYF	TGCAGCGGAATCGACAGACCCGTAACAGATACGCAGTATTTT
TRBJ1-5	NA	few	TRBV7-9	CASSLQGTSNQPQHF	TGTGCCAGCAGCTTGCAGGGGACGAGCAATCAGCCCCAGCATTTT